The sequence of this T cell receptor (beta chain) was determined in a study of beta chain features in type 1 diabetes. Sorting based on CD45RO/CCR7/CD25/CD127/CD95/CD27 separated CD4+ naive, central memory, regulatory and stem cell-like memory cells. The whole isolated RNA underwent reverse transcription, so sequencing captured expressed TCRB transcripts. Libraries were prepared by immunoSEQ multiplex PCR; TCRdb keeps only in-frame clonotypes and omits some of them. In the table there are 550,000 to 850,000 clones, roughly 13% of which are singletons. Comment on this clone: Its antigen is not identified. One end of the junction fails to match germline, which may point to a read error.

CDR3 length: 11 amino acids. Per germline, CDR1 DFQATT and CDR2 SNEGSKA (reference sequence). Overall study results and limits: cDNA sequencing could over-represent cells with high TCR expression. Shortening of TCRB CDR3s, moderate but significant, appeared in all four CD4+ subsets of Type 1 diabetes patients. In the patient group, naive, central memory and Treg TCRB repertoires seemed more alike than in the healthy donor group.

V and J are TRBV20-1 and TRBJ2-5, with no clear D. The sequenced material came from naive CD4+ T cells from blood. The TCR was taken from a man between 18 and 35 years old with type 1 diabetes. Here the CDR3 DNA reads TGCAGTGCTAGAGATAGAGAGGCCCAGTACTTC. Translating gives CSARDREAQYF.